Following are 20 T cell receptor beta chains from one sample sequenced in a study of beta chain features in type 1 diabetes. Every isolated RNA sample was fully reverse transcribed, so sequencing captured expressed TCRB transcripts. Only in-frame clones appear in the TCRdb table, and some are missing; sequencing was by immunoSEQ multiplex PCR. Here the sample spans 160,000 or so clones, approximately 9.9% being singletons. Sample: central memory CD4+ T cells from blood. Receptors were obtained from a woman between 18 and 29 years old in good health.

Concerning this clone: No conserved phenylalanine or tryptophan is present at the end of the CDR3, so a read error is the likely explanation. The DNA is left out, because the CDR3 cannot be placed on it with certainty; the CDR3 is given as TCRdb lists it. The chain uses TRBV20-1 and TRBJ2-7; TRBD2 is the table's D call and was not checked against the DNA. Germline V gives CDR1 DFQATT, CDR2 SNEGSKA (reference sequence). The CDR3 is 10 amino acids long, termini counted. The CDR3: CSASENEVCL.

This clone occurred a few times. The chain couples TRBV5-1 to TRBJ2-5, with a possible D match to TRBD2 (6 bases). In germline, CDR1 is SGHRS, CDR2 YFSETQ. Trimming shortened V by 4 bases and J by 5 bases, and 21 bases separated the two germline ends. The CDR3 sequence is 16 residues long. CDR3 nucleotides: TGCGCCAGCAGCAGGGACTCCCCCCAGCCGGGGGAGACCCAGTACTTC. Translation gives CASSRDSPQPGETQYF.

This clone was observed a few times. The chain links TRBV5-8 to TRBJ2-5, with D possibly TRBD2 on 6 matching bases. The V gene lost 0 bases and the J gene lost 5 bases, with 23 bases spanning the gap. The germline CDR1 and CDR2 sequences are SGHTS and YDEGEE. This CDR3 is 18 amino acids long. The CDR3 sequence: CASSLEAPFSIREETQYF. DNA of the CDR3: TGTGCCAGCAGCTTGGAGGCTCCCTTTAGTATCCGGGAGGAGACCCAGTACTTC.

The rearrangement links TRBV5-1 to TRBJ2-1; tentative D call: TRBD2 (6 bases). CDR1 and CDR2 (germline): SGHRS, YFSETQ. V gave up 0 bases and J gave up 5 bases, with 15 bases separating them. This CDR3 region has 16 residues. The CDR3 sequence: CASSLERGRSDNEQFF. The CDR3, as DNA: TGCGCCAGCAGCTTGGAGAGAGGGAGGAGCGACAATGAGCAGTTCTTC.

The genes are TRBV7-9 and TRBJ2-5; 10 nucleotides align to TRBD1. Germline CDR1 SEHNR, CDR2 FQNEAQ (reference sequence). The CDR3 length is 14 residues. V shed 3 bases and J 5 bases; nucleotides not matched to a gene: 3. In nucleotides, the CDR3 is TGTGCCAGCAGCTTGGGACAGGGGTGGGAGACCCAGTACTTC. Translation gives CASSLGQGWETQYF.

This clone was found a few times. This rearrangement joins TRBV7-2 to TRBJ2-1; tentatively, D is TRBD1 (6 bases). V dropped 1 base and J dropped 14 bases, with 15 bases sitting between them. CDR3 length: 13 residues. Germline CDR1 SGHTA, CDR2 FQGNSA. CDR3 sequence: CASSLVTGKGKFF. In nucleotides, the CDR3 is TGTGCCAGCAGCTTAGTTACAGGGAAAGGGAAGTTCTTC.

This clone was seen more than once but under ten times. This chain connects TRBV5-1 to TRBJ2-2; 10 bases fit TRBD2. J lost 7 bases, V lost 0 bases, and 9 bases had no gene match. Germline assignment: CDR1 SGHRS and CDR2 YFSETQ. The CDR3 runs to 17 residues. In DNA form, the CDR3 reads TGCGCCAGCAGCTTGGAAGTGAGCGGGGGGGCCCACGGGGAGCTGTTTTTT. As protein: CASSLEVSGGAHGELFF. Looking up the rest from reference TRBV5-1 and TRBJ2-2 gives the full variable domain: KAGVTQTPRYLIKTRGQQVTLSCSPISGHRSVSWYQQTPGQGLQFLFEYFSETQRNKGNFPGRFSGRQFSNSRSEMNVSTLELGDSALYLCASSLEVSGGAHGELFFGEGSRLTVL.

This clone came up a few times. The DNA for the CDR3 is TGCGCCAGCACCACGGTGGGGGCCACAGATACGCAGTATTTT. Translating gives CASTTVGATDTQYF. The chain is built from TRBV5-1 and TRBJ2-3, with D possibly matching TRBD1 (6 bases). The CDR3 extends over 14 amino acids. Germline V gene data show CDR1 as SGHRS and CDR2 as YFSETQ. Trimming took off 6 bases at V and 2 bases at J, with 13 bases between the two ends.

This clone was counted only a few times. The J gene is TRBJ1-1, the V gene TRBV10-3, with D perhaps TRBD1 (5 bases). The CDR3 is made up of 14 amino acids. CDR1 is ENHRY and CDR2 is SYGVKD in the germline V gene. Trimming took off 8 bases at V and 1 base at J, with 14 bases between the two ends. The CDR3 loop is CAISRAGENTEAFF. In nucleotides, the CDR3 is TGTGCCATCTCGAGAGCGGGGGAGAACACTGAAGCTTTCTTT.

The gene calls are TRBV2 and TRBJ1-2; D perhaps matches TRBD1 (6 bases). This CDR3 comprises 12 residues. Per the germline V gene, CDR1 is SNHLY and CDR2 is FYNNEI. The germline V and J ends were trimmed by 7 bases and 6 bases, with 12 bases remaining between them. The CDR3 is CASKGETDGYTF. CDR3 bases: TGTGCCAGCAAGGGGGAAACTGATGGCTACACCTTC.

The genes are TRBV7-9 and TRBJ2-5; 8 nucleotides match TRBD2. The V gene end was trimmed by 11 bases and the J gene end by 2 bases; junction bases not matched to a gene: 13. This CDR3 is built from 15 residues. Germline V gene lookup returns CDR1 SEHNR and CDR2 FQNEAQ (reference sequence). The CDR3 DNA reads TGTGCCTCGAGTAGGGCGGGGGGTGTTCAAGAGACCCAGTACTTC. Translated, it gives CASSRAGGVQETQYF. The complete variable domain, with remaining parts taken from reference TRBV7-9 and TRBJ2-5, reads DTGVSQNPRHKITKRGQNVTFRCDPISEHNRLYWYRQTLGQGPEFLTYFQNEAQLEKSRLLSDRFSAERPKGSFSTLEIQRTEQGDSAMYLCASSRAGGVQETQYFGPGTRLLVL.

J is TRBJ2-2 and V is TRBV14; TRBD2 matches 11 bases. After removal of 6 bases from V and 2 bases from J, the junction contained 5 bases not matched to a gene. The CDR3 totals 16 residues. Germline V gene lookup returns CDR1 SGHDN and CDR2 FVKESK. The CDR3 is CASSQLAGVNTGELFF. CDR3 in DNA: TGTGCCAGCAGTCAACTAGCGGGGGTAAACACCGGGGAGCTGTTTTTT.

This clone turned up a few times. The V call is TRBV7-9, the J call TRBJ2-6; TRBD1 matches 9 bases. The CDR3 loop spans 18 amino acids. J lost 0 bases, V lost 7 bases, and 10 bases had no gene match. Germline V gives CDR1 SEHNR, CDR2 FQNEAQ (reference sequence). CDR3 nucleotide sequence: TGTGCCAGCATCACGGACAGGGGAGGTCACTCTGGGGCCAACGTCCTGACTTTC. Its translation is CASITDRGGHSGANVLTF.

The gene calls are TRBV6-5 and TRBJ2-3; D ambiguous. CDR1 and CDR2 (germline): MNHEY, SVGAGI. The CDR3 spans 14 residues. V was pared by 0 bases and J by 11 bases, with 15 bases between. The CDR3 loop is CASSYSISDSGQYF. The CDR3 DNA is TGTGCCAGCAGTTACTCGATCTCCGATTCCGGGCAGTATTTT.

This clone has just a few counts. The chain has TRBV5-1 and TRBJ2-7, with D perhaps TRBD2 (5 bases). V lost 4 bases and J lost 7, with 21 bases in between. The CDR3 runs to 15 residues. CDR1 is SGHRS and CDR2 is YFSETQ in the germline V gene. The CDR3 spells CASSLEIAVTGEQYF. CDR3 bases: TGCGCCAGCAGCCTCGAGATTGCAGTGACGGGGGAGCAGTACTTC.

This clone was detected only a few times. The chain employs TRBV5-6 and TRBJ1-1; the match to TRBD1 covers 8 bases. V was clipped by 3 bases and J by 1 base; unmatched bases: 2. CDR1 is SGHDT, CDR2 YYEEEE, per germline. The CDR3 spans 14 residues. The CDR3 DNA reads TGTGCCAGCAGCTCGGGACAGGCGAACACTGAAGCTTTCTTT. Translation: CASSSGQANTEAFF.

The V call is TRBV5-1, the J call TRBJ2-5, with 8 bases lining up with TRBD1. The germline V gene has CDR1 SGHRS and CDR2 YFSETQ. The ends lost 2 bases at V and 5 bases at J; junction bases unmatched: 2. This CDR3 has 13 residues. The CDR3 reads CASSFQGAETQYF. The CDR3 DNA sequence: TGCGCCAGCAGCTTCCAGGGGGCGGAGACCCAGTACTTC.

V gene TRBV4-2 combines with J gene TRBJ2-1; 7 bases match TRBD2. This CDR3 region has 16 residues. Losses at the gene ends were 5 bases for V and 4 bases for J; bases not matched to a gene: 11. CDR1 is LGHNA and CDR2 is YNFKEQ in the germline V gene. CDR3 amino acids: CASSKRAGESYNEQFF. The DNA of the CDR3 is TGTGCCAGCAGCAAACGGGCGGGAGAGTCGTACAATGAGCAGTTCTTC.

In this sample, this clone turned up a few times. CDR3 protein: CASSQEFDSNYGYTF. The CDR3 DNA reads as TGTGCCAGCAGCCAAGAATTCGACAGTAACTATGGCTACACCTTC. The chain is built from TRBV4-2 and TRBJ1-2, with D perhaps matching TRBD1 (5 bases). The CDR3 totals 15 residues. Trimming took 0 bases from V and 1 from J, leaving 9 bases between them. Germline CDR1 and CDR2: LGHNA and YNFKEQ.

The chain carries TRBV7-9 and TRBJ1-1; a possible D gene is TRBD1 (5 bases). CDR1 is SEHNR, CDR2 FQNEAQ, per germline (reference sequence). Trimming removed 2 bases at V and 11 bases at J, with 21 bases between. CDR3 length equals 15 residues. The CDR3 DNA reads as TGTGCCAGCAGCTTACTGACAGTACCCCCTACCGAGGCTTTCTTT. Its protein is CASSLLTVPPTEAFF.